Given below is one T cell receptor beta chain in context. The sample originates from a study of blood T cell repertoires in COVID-19. Study background: Sites in the United States, Italy and Spain provided acute and convalescent COVID-19 samples.

In the study's own analysis: Estimated nucleated cell counts came from reference gene primer amplification. Produced via immunoSEQ multiplex PCR; TCRdb's table is partial and in-frame only. That table is the source of V, J and clone size, and D and trimming were worked out from the DNA. The data contain 70,000 or so clones, around four fifths of them singletons. The CDR3 covers 15 residues. The trim removed 2 bases at V and 8 bases at J, leaving 7 bases unmatched. Germline CDR1 is SGHKS and CDR2 is YYEKEE (reference sequence). V and J are TRBV5-5 and TRBJ2-1; TRBD2 aligns across 10 bases. The TCR was taken from a man between 60 and 70 years old with COVID-19, enrolled during active disease. The sequenced sample consisted of peripheral blood. CDR3 sequence: CASSLGLAVGDEQFF. Written as DNA, the CDR3 is TGTGCCAGCAGCTTAGGACTAGCGGTCGGGGATGAGCAGTTCTTC.